The 20 T cell receptor beta chains reported below all come from one sample, sequenced in a study of T cell repertoires in ileal Crohn's disease. Measured with immunoSEQ multiplex PCR; TCRdb has only the in-frame clones, and not every one. The sample records around 14,000 clones, 60% to 80% being singletons. Source material: ileal tissue. The source is an adult with Crohn's disease.

The rearrangement links TRBV16 to TRBJ2-5, with a possible D match to TRBD2 (5 bases). The CDR3 runs to 14 residues. CDR1 and CDR2 (germline): KGHSY, FQNENV. Trimming removed 10 bases from V and 4 bases from J, with 19 bases in between. The CDR3 DNA reads as TGTGCCACCTCAACCATGTGGAGGAGAGAGACCCAGTACTTC. Translation gives CATSTMWRRETQYF.

The gene calls are TRBV19 and TRBJ2-3, with 16 bases fitting TRBD2. With V trimmed by 5 bases and J by 4 bases, 3 bases remained unmatched. CDR1 and CDR2 from the germline V gene are LNHDA and SQIVND (reference sequence). The CDR3 is 16 residues long. The CDR3 DNA is TGTGCCAGTAGTGCCGGGACTAGCGGGAGGGCAGATACGCAGTATTTT. It translates to CASSAGTSGRADTQYF. The full variable domain, rest sourced from reference TRBV19 and TRBJ2-3, is DGGITQSPKYLFRKEGQNVTLSCEQNLNHDAMYWYRQDPGQGLRLIYYSQIVNDFQKGDIAEGYSVSREKKESFPLTVTSAQKNPTAFYLCASSAGTSGRADTQYFGPGTRLTVL.

The chain uses TRBV30 and TRBJ2-2; 9 bases map to TRBD1. The germline V gene has CDR1 GTSNPN and CDR2 SVGIG (reference sequence). This CDR3 contains 13 residues. With V trimmed by 4 bases and J by 5 bases, 2 bases remained unmatched. CDR3 nucleotide sequence: TGTGCCTGGATGGGGACAGGGACCGGGGAGCTGTTTTTT. Encoded protein: CAWMGTGTGELFF.

This sequence joins TRBV27 and TRBJ1-2; possible D gene TRBD1, 6 bases. Trimming left V 10 bases short and J 8 bases short, with 23 bases between. This CDR3 comprises 14 residues. Germline V gene sequence: CDR1 MNHEY, CDR2 SMNVEV (reference sequence). CDR3 sequence: CATHGGHRTPGYTF. The CDR3 nucleotides are TGTGCCACCCATGGGGGACACCGCACTCCGGGCTACACCTTC.

The gene calls are TRBV7-9 and TRBJ1-2, with D unresolved. V was clipped by 4 bases and J by 4 bases, with 10 bases between them. Per the germline V gene, CDR1 is SEHNR and CDR2 is FQNEAQ (reference sequence). The CDR3 runs to 13 residues. CDR3 sequence (DNA): TGTGCCAGCAGCTCAGCCACTTTCTATGGCTACACCTTC. Encoded protein: CASSSATFYGYTF.

This clone was recorded once. The rearrangement links TRBV5-6 to TRBJ2-7; 9 bases align to TRBD1. The germline V gene encodes CDR1 SGHDT and CDR2 YYEEEE. The CDR3 has 13 amino acids. Trimming at V came to 3 bases and at J to 7 bases, leaving 5 bases not matched to a gene. The CDR3 region has the DNA TGTGCCAGCAGCTACAGGGGGCCAGGTGAGCAGTACTTC. Amino acids: CASSYRGPGEQYF.

Details on this clone: Germline and junction disagree at one end, which may indicate a read error. The V and J genes are TRBV19 and TRBJ1-2, with TRBD1 matching over 8 bases. CDR1 is LNHDA and CDR2 is SQIVND in the germline V gene (reference sequence). This CDR3 contains 16 residues. CDR3 nucleotides: TGTGCCAGTAGTCTAGAGACAGGGGCCGATCTCTATGGCTACACCTTC. Its translation is CASSLETGADLYGYTF.

The chain carries TRBV9 and TRBJ2-1, with D possibly being TRBD2 (5 bases). The CDR3 has 12 residues. Looked up from germline, CDR1 is SGDLS and CDR2 is YYNGEE. The ends were cut back, 4 bases at V and 7 bases at J, with 9 bases in the middle. The CDR3: CASSSRENEQFF. CDR3 in DNA: TGTGCCAGCAGCTCACGGGAAAATGAGCAGTTCTTC.

The chain is built from TRBV2 and TRBJ2-7; maybe TRBD1 (5 bases). Germline V gives CDR1 SNHLY, CDR2 FYNNEI. The CDR3 loop spans 14 amino acids. Deletions cut 3 bases from V and 0 bases from J, with 9 bases between. CDR3 protein: CASSEQGISYEQYF. The CDR3 bases are TGTGCCAGCAGTGAGCAGGGAATCTCCTACGAGCAGTACTTC.

The V gene is TRBV5-1, the J gene TRBJ2-5; no definite D call. Trimming shortened V by 4 bases and J by 5 bases, and 21 bases separated the two germline ends. Germline V gene lookup returns CDR1 SGHRS and CDR2 YFSETQ. The CDR3 covers 16 residues. The CDR3 DNA reads as TGCGCCAGCAGCCCCCTCGGATTAGTGGGCTCGGAGACCCAGTACTTC. It encodes CASSPLGLVGSETQYF.

The gene calls are TRBV2 and TRBJ2-7, with D possibly TRBD2 on 7 matching bases. Germline V gene lookup returns CDR1 SNHLY and CDR2 FYNNEI. This CDR3 spans 13 amino acids. DNA for the CDR3: TGTGCTTCGGCTGAGGGGGGGCCCAGCGAGCAGTACTTC. Encoded protein: CASAEGGPSEQYF.

The V gene is TRBV29-1, the J gene TRBJ1-6; D gene uncertain. CDR1 SQVTM and CDR2 ANQGSEA come from the germline V gene. The CDR3 contains 13 residues. Trimming left V 4 bases short and J 7 bases short, with 11 bases between. CDR3 in DNA: TGCAGCGTTGTGGTCTACCCCAATTCACCCCTCCACTTT. Translation: CSVVVYPNSPLHF.

The J gene is TRBJ2-1, the V gene TRBV6-4, with TRBD2 matching over 12 bases. Per the germline V gene, CDR1 is MRHNA and CDR2 is SNTAGT. The CDR3 totals 15 residues. The J segment lost 6 bases and the V segment lost 0 bases, leaving 0 bases of the junction unmatched. The CDR3 sequence is CASSDSTSGSNEQFF. The CDR3 DNA reads as TGTGCCAGCAGTGACTCGACTAGCGGGAGCAATGAGCAGTTCTTC.

The chain couples TRBV7-2 to TRBJ2-7; 7 nucleotides match TRBD1. The CDR3 is 15 amino acids. Germline V CDR1 and CDR2: SGHTA, FQGNSA. The V segment lost 3 bases and the J segment 2 bases; nucleotides outside the gene matches: 7. The CDR3 reads CASSFVRDSAYEQYF. The DNA for the CDR3 is TGTGCCAGCAGCTTCGTCCGGGACAGCGCCTACGAGCAGTACTTC.

The chain joins TRBV4-2 to TRBJ1-2; D perhaps matches TRBD1 (5 bases). Trimming took 1 base from V and 5 from J, leaving 14 bases between them. Germline CDR1 reads LGHNA; CDR2 reads YNFKEQ. This CDR3 is 15 amino acids long. The CDR3 protein is CASSQGGGRWYGYTF. For the CDR3, the DNA is TGTGCCAGCAGCCAAGGCGGGGGGAGATGGTATGGCTACACCTTC.

On this clone: The sample holds other DNA sequences that translate to the same CDR3. This sequence joins TRBV19 and TRBJ1-6; D is possibly TRBD1 (6 bases). The CDR3 sequence is 18 residues long. Germline CDR1 LNHDA, CDR2 SQIVND (reference sequence). V was clipped by 3 bases and J by 2 bases, with 17 bases between them. CDR3 DNA: TGTGCCAGTAGTATTAAAACGACAGGCGGCACCTATAATTCACCCCTCCACTTT. Translation gives CASSIKTTGGTYNSPLHF.

This clone came up a few times. This chain connects TRBV14 to TRBJ1-3; D gene unclear. The germline V gene encodes CDR1 SGHDN and CDR2 FVKESK. The CDR3 length is 16 residues. Trimming cost V 8 bases and J 4 bases, with 21 bases left between them. CDR3 nucleotides: TGTGCCAGCGGAGCGAGACTTCTATCGGGGGGAAACACCATATATTTT. It is translated as CASGARLLSGGNTIYF.

The chain combines TRBV6-5 with TRBJ2-3; D is possibly TRBD2 (6 bases). Deletions cut 6 bases from V and 0 bases from J, with 13 bases between. From germline, CDR1 is MNHEY and CDR2 SVGAGI. CDR3 length: 15 residues. The chain's CDR3 is CASSHRRGSTDTQYF. The CDR3 region has the DNA TGTGCCAGCAGCCACAGGAGGGGCAGCACAGATACGCAGTATTTT.

The genes are TRBV7-2 and TRBJ2-2, with D tentatively TRBD2 (7 bases). This CDR3 comprises 15 residues. V was shortened by 3 bases and J by 5 bases, with 13 bases between the two germline ends. CDR1 SGHTA and CDR2 FQGNSA come from the germline V gene. In DNA, the CDR3 is TGTGCCAGCAGCTTTGGCGGGGGCGGTACCGGGGAGCTGTTTTTT. Translated, it gives CASSFGGGGTGELFF.

V gene TRBV7-2 combines with J gene TRBJ2-3; 10 bases line up with TRBD2. The ends lost 3 bases at V and 1 base at J; junction bases unmatched: 4. CDR1 is SGHTA and CDR2 is FQGNSA in the germline V gene. This CDR3 is built from 16 residues. The CDR3 DNA sequence: TGTGCCAGCAGCTTTGCTAGCGGGGGAGGCACAGATACGCAGTATTTT. It codes for CASSFASGGGTDTQYF.